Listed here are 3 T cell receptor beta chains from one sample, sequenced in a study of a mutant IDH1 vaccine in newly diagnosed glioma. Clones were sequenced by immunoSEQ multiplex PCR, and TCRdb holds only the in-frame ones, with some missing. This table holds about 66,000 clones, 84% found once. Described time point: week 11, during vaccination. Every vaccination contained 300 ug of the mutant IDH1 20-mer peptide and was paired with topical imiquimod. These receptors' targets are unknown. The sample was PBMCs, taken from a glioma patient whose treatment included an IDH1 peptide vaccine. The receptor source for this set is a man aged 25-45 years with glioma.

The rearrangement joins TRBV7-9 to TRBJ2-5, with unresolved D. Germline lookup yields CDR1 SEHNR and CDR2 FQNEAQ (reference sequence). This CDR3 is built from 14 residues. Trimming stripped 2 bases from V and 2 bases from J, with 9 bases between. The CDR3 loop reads CASSLNREQETQYF. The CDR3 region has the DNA TGTGCCAGCAGCTTAAATAGGGAACAAGAGACCCAGTACTTC.

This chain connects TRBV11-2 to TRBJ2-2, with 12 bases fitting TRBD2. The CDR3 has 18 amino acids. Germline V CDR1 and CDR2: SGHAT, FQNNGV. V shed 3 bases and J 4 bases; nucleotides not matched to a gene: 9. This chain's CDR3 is CASSFMTSGSGGTGELFF. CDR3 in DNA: TGTGCCAGCAGCTTTATGACTAGCGGGAGCGGAGGCACCGGGGAGCTGTTTTTT. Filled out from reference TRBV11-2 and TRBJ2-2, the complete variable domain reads EAGVAQSPRYKIIEKRQSVAFWCNPISGHATLYWYQQILGQGPKLLIQFQNNGVVDDSQLPKDRFSAERLKGVDSTLKIQPAKLEDSAVYLCASSFMTSGSGGTGELFFGEGSRLTVL.

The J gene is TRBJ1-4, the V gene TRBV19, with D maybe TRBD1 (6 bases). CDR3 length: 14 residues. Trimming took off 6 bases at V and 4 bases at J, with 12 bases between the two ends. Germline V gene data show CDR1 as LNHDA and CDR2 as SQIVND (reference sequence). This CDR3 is CASSLQGFNEKLFF. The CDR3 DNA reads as TGTGCCAGTAGCCTACAGGGATTTAATGAAAAACTGTTTTTT.